Listed here are 2 T cell receptor beta chains from one sample, sequenced in a study of T cell clones after liver transplantation. Sequenced by immunoSEQ multiplex PCR; TCRdb stores in-frame clones only, minus some. Altogether tens of thousands of clones are present, over 70% being singletons, with the ten largest covering approximately 0.8%. The sequencing here drew on CD4+ T cells from blood, taken 12 months after liver transplant. The receptor set was obtained from a human patient who received a liver transplant. Some T cells may trace back to the graft donor.

The chain is built from TRBV18 and TRBJ2-1, with 13 positions matching TRBD2. V shed 2 bases, J shed 9 bases, and the junction held 16 bases outside the gene matches. The CDR3 consists of 19 residues. CDR1 and CDR2 from the germline V gene are KGHSH and LQKENI. CDR3 protein: CASSPKPGSTSGRAFEQFF. DNA of the CDR3: TGTGCCAGCTCACCAAAGCCAGGGAGCACTAGCGGGAGGGCCTTTGAGCAGTTCTTC.

The V and J genes are TRBV2 and TRBJ1-1; 7 bases align to TRBD1. The CDR3 has 14 residues. Trimming took 5 bases from V and 1 from J; bases not matched to a gene: 4. The V gene's germline CDR1 is SNHLY and CDR2 FYNNEI. The CDR3 bases are TGTGCCAGCAGTACGGACAGGCAGAACACTGAAGCTTTCTTT. Translating it yields CASSTDRQNTEAFF.